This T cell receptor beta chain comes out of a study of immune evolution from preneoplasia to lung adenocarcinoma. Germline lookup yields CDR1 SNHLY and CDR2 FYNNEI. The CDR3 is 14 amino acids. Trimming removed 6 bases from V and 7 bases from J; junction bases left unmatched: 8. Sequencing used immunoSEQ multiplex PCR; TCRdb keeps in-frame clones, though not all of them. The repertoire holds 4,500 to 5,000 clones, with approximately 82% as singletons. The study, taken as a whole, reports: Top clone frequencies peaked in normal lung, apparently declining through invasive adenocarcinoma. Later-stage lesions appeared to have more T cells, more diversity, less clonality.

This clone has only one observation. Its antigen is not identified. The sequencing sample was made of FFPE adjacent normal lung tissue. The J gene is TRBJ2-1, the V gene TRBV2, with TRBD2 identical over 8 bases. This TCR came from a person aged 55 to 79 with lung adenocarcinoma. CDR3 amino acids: CASSPPAGGNEQFF. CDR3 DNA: TGTGCCAGCAGCCCCCCGGCGGGGGGAAATGAGCAGTTCTTC.